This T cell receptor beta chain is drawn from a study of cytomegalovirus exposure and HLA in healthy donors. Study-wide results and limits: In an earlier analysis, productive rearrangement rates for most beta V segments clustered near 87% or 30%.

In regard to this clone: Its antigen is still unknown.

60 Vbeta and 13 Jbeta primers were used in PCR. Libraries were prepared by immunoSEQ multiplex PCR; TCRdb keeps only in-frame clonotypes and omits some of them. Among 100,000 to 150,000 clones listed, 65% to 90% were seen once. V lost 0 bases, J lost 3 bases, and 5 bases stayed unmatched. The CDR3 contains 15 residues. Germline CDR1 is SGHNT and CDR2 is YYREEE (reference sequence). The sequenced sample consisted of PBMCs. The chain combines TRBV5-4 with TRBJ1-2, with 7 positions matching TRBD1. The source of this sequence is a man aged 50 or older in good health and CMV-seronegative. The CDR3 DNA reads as TGTGCCAGCAGCTTGGCCCCCGGGACAGACTATGGCTACACCTTC. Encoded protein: CASSLAPGTDYGYTF.